This paragraph reports one T cell receptor (beta chain). Its antigen remains unidentified. This specimen comes from a study of PD-L1 blockade in urothelial cancer. Study in general: At 6 weeks and at 3 weeks (second dose) after treatment start, blood was analyzed. Study-level results: Better progression-free and overall survival followed lower pretreatment blood clonality.

Each PCR received spiked synthetic TCR analog templates. Profiled with immunoSEQ multiplex PCR; TCRdb holds only in-frame clones, not every one. The sample has about 56,000 clones; around 83% are singletons. Germline lookup yields CDR1 LNHDA and CDR2 SQIVND (reference sequence). The CDR3 consists of 16 residues. V lost 3 bases to trimming and J lost 0 bases; unmatched junction nucleotides: 5. This TCR was sampled from a man aged 45-60 years with urothelial cancer. The source was PBMCs, collected around atezolizumab (anti-PD-L1) treatment. The chain joins TRBV19 to TRBJ2-4; 7 positions agree with TRBD2. The CDR3 coding sequence is TGTGCCAGTAGTATGGGGGGGTTCCTAGCCAAAAACATTCAGTACTTC. The encoded protein is CASSMGGFLAKNIQYF.